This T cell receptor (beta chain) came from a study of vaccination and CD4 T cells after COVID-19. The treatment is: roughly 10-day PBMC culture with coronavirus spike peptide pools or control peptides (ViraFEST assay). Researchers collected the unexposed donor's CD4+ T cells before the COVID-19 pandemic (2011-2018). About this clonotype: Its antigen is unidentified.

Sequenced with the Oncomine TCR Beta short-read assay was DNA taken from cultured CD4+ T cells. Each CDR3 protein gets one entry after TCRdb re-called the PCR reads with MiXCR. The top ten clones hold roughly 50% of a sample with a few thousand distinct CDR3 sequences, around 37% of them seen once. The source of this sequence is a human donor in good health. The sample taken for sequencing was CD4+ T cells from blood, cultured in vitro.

The CDR3 sequence is CASSLTPSDTQYF. In DNA form, the CDR3 reads TGTGCCAGCAGTTTAACTCCTTCAGATACGCAGTATTTT. This chain connects TRBV27 to TRBJ2-3, with no clear D. CDR3 size: 13 residues. The V gene lost 2 bases and the J gene lost 4 bases, with 7 bases spanning the gap. Germline V lookup: CDR1 MNHEY, CDR2 SMNVEV (reference sequence).